This TCR beta chain was recovered during a study of CD8 T cells in ankylosing spondylitis. Notes on this clonotype: At one boundary the junction diverges from the germline segment, which might be a read error.

Germline CDR1 reads DFQATT; CDR2 reads SNEGSKA (reference sequence). The CDR3 covers 16 residues. TCRdb reprocessed the 5' RACE reads with MiXCR, giving one entry per CDR3 protein. The sample contains about 240,000 distinct CDR3 sequences, around 9.1% of which appear only once. This receptor was taken from a male donor with ankylosing spondylitis or in good health (not recorded which). The chain uses TRBV20-1 and TRBJ2-1; 10 bases agree with TRBD2. Source material: blood, either unsorted or a sorted T cell fraction (not recorded which). CDR3 nucleotide sequence: TGCTGTGCTAGAGGACTAAGCGGGAGGGCCCTGAATGAGCAGTTCTTC. Residues: CCARGLSGRALNEQFF.